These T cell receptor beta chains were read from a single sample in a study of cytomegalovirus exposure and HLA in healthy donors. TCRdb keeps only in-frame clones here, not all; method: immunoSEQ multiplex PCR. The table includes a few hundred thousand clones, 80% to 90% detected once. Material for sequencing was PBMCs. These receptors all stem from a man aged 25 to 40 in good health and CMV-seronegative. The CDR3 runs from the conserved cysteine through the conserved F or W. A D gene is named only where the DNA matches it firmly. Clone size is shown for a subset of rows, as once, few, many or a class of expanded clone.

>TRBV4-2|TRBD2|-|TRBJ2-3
CASSQDWAGVITDTQYF
TGTGCCAGCAGCCAAGATTGGGCGGGGGTTATCACAGATACGCAGTATTTT
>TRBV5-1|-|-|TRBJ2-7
CASSLYPAGGGETPRQYF
TGCGCCAGCAGCTTGTACCCCGCTGGAGGGGGCGAAACCCCTCGGCAGTACTTC
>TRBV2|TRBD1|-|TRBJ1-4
CASLPKDRGVTNEKLFF
TGTGCCAGCCTTCCGAAGGACAGGGGAGTGACTAATGAAAAACTGTTTTTT
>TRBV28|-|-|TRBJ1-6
CASSFGGGANNSPLHF
TGTGCCAGCAGTTTCGGGGGGGGTGCCAATAATTCACCCCTCCACTTT
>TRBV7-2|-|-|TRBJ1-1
CASRNSGEAFF
TGTGCCAGCAGAAATTCGGGTGAAGCTTTCTTT
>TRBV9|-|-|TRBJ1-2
CASSPYQDRGYTF
TGTGCCAGCAGCCCGTATCAGGATCGGGGCTACACCTTC
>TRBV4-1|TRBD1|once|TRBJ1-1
CASSQAPGGSGLTEAFF
TGCGCCAGCAGCCAAGCTCCAGGGGGCTCCGGCCTCACTGAAGCTTTCTTT
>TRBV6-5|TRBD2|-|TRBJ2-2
CASRVAGATTGELFF
TGTGCCAGCAGGGTAGCGGGGGCCACCACCGGGGAGCTGTTTTTT
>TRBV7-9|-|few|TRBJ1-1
CASSRGQNTEAFF
TGTGCCAGCAGCCGGGGACAGAACACTGAAGCTTTCTTT
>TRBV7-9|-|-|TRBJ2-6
CASSLSAGASVLTF
TGTGCCAGCAGCTTATCGGCTGGGGCCAGCGTCCTGACTTTC
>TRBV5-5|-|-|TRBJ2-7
CASSLARSSGGYEQYF
TGTGCCAGCAGCTTGGCCCGGAGCAGCGGAGGGTACGAGCAGTACTTC
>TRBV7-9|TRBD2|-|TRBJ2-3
CASSLDLLAGRGTDTQYF
TGTGCCAGCAGCTTAGATCTATTAGCGGGGAGGGGCACAGATACGCAGTATTTT
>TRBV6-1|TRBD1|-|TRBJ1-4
CASRGQGGTNEKLFF
TGTGCCAGCAGAGGACAGGGAGGGACTAATGAAAAACTGTTTTTT